These T cell receptor beta chains were read from a single sample in a study of shared clonotypes between healthy human individuals. Using immunoSEQ multiplex PCR, the repertoire was profiled, and TCRdb retains in-frame clones only, with some absent. The sample contains around 1.5 million clones, approximately 98% of which appear only once. Sequencing was performed on naive CD4+ T cells sorted from blood. The receptors shown here come from a man aged 25-40 years in good health. CDR3s leave out the opening cysteine and the closing phenylalanine or tryptophan. The D gene is left open where the match is weak.

>-|TRBV6-6
ASSLLGANQPQH
>-|TRBV18
ASSPTPSGLSTDTQY
>TRBD1|TRBV25-1
ASREPGQGAVGELF
>-|TRBV5-1
ASSSAGDRTDTQY
>TRBD2|TRBV7-3
ASSPTSANTDTQY
>TRBD1|TRBV2
ASRQRTGGGYNEQF
>-|TRBV30
AWSSGSGNTIY
>-|TRBV6-6
ASRRQGQGTEAF
>TRBD2|TRBV5-8
ASSSGEGHNEQF
>-|TRBV19
ASQASETTQETQY
>-|TRBV7-2
ASSWTDSNQPQH
>-|TRBV5-1
ASSLGWTGGNTEAF
>TRBD1|TRBV2
ASTLGQVYEQY
>TRBD2|TRBV5-1
ASSLWAGGTNNEQF
>-|TRBV5-4
ASSAPGGLAKNIQY
>-|TRBV7-7
ASSRDRKESQY
>-|TRBV7-9
ASSLRSSWGGDSGNTIY
>TRBD2|TRBV18
ASSLKAGGSTDTQY
>-|TRBV9
ASSVSPNSYEQY
>-|TRBV2
ATSTGRRANYGYT
>-|TRBV5-1
ASSASGTKNEKLF
>TRBD2|TRBV7-8
ASSLIVSGGRISYEQY
>TRBD2|TRBV7-9
ASSQSRGRSTDTQY
>TRBD2|TRBV27
ASRDGTSGTDTQY
>-|TRBV5-4
ASSLAPRGEKLF
>-|TRBV15
ATSRDRAFSDTQY
>-|TRBV9
ASSPTVATNEKLF
>TRBD1|TRBV9
ASSPTTGGNEKLF
>-|TRBV21-1
ASSHLGAGGVHNEQF
>-|TRBV5-4
ASSFTYNEQF
>-|TRBV19
ASSSSGYNEQF